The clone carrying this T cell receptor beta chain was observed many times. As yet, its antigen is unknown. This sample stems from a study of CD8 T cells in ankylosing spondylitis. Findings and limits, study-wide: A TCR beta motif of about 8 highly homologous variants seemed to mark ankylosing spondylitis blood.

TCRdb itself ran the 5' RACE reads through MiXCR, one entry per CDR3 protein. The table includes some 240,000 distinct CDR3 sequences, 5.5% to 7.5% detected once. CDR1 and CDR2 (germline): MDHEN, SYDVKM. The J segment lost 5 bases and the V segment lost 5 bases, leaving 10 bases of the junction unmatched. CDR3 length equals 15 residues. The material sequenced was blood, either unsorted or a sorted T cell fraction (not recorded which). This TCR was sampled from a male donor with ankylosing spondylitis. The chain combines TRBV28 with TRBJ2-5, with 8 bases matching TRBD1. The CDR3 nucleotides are TGTGCCAGCAGTCCACGACAGGGGTTCTTTGAGACCCAGTACTTC. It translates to CASSPRQGFFETQYF.